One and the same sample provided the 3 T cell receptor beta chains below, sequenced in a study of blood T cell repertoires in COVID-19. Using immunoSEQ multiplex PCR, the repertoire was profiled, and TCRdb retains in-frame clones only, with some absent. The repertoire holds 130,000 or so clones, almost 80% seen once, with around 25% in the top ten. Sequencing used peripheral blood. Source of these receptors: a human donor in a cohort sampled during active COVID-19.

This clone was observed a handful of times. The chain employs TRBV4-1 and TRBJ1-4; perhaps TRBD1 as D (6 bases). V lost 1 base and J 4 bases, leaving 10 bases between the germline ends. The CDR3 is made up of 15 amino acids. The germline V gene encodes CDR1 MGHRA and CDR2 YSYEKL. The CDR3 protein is CASSQGTAFNEKLFF. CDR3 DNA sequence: TGCGCCAGCAGCCAAGGGACAGCGTTTAATGAAAAACTGTTTTTT.

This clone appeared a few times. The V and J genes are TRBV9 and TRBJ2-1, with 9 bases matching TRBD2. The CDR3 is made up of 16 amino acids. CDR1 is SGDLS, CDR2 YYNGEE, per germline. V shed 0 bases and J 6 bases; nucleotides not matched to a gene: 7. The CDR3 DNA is TGTGCCAGCAGCGTAGCTTCCCGCGGGAGGGTCAATGAGCAGTTCTTC. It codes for CASSVASRGRVNEQFF.

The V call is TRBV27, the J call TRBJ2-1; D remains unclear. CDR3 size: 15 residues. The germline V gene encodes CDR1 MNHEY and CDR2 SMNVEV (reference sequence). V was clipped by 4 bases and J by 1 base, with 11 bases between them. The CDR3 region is CASSSPQRSYNEQFF. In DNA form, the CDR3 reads TGTGCCAGCAGTTCGCCCCAGAGGTCCTACAATGAGCAGTTCTTC.